This passage covers 25 T cell receptor beta chains from one sample sequenced in a study of blood T cell repertoires in COVID-19. The table came from immunoSEQ multiplex PCR; TCRdb's copy has only in-frame clones and leaves some out. The sample has over 110,000 clones, 75% to 85% seen once. The source material was peripheral blood. The receptors were sampled from a man between 60 and 70 years old with active or convalescent COVID-19.

The J gene is TRBJ2-7, the V gene TRBV10-1, with TRBD2 identical over 8 bases. Germline V gene lookup returns CDR1 WNHNN and CDR2 SYGVQD (reference sequence). The CDR3 is 15 amino acids. V shed 3 bases, J shed 0 bases, and the junction held 4 bases outside the gene matches. CDR3 residues: CASSDLSGGSYEQYF. CDR3 coding DNA: TGCGCCAGCAGTGACTTAAGCGGGGGCTCCTACGAGCAGTACTTC.

The rearrangement links TRBV7-6 to TRBJ1-6, with D perhaps matching TRBD1 (5 bases). Trimming stripped 1 base from V and 6 bases from J, with 19 bases between. Germline CDR1 reads SGHVS; CDR2 reads FNYEAQ. This CDR3 comprises 18 residues. The CDR3 DNA reads TGTGCCAGCAGCTTAGAAGAAGGAATGACAGCCGTTAATTCACCCCTCCACTTT. This sequence encodes CASSLEEGMTAVNSPLHF.

V and J are TRBV4-3 and TRBJ1-1; TRBD1 matches 9 bases. V was pared by 2 bases and J by 0 bases, with 7 bases of the junction left unmatched. This CDR3 spans 17 amino acids. The V gene's germline CDR1 is LGHNA and CDR2 YSLEER. Here the CDR3 reads CASSQKEDRGMNTEAFF. In DNA, the CDR3 is TGCGCCAGCAGCCAAAAAGAGGACAGGGGCATGAACACTGAAGCTTTCTTT.

The chain employs TRBV24-1 and TRBJ2-2; 7 positions match TRBD1. The germline V gene has CDR1 KGHDR and CDR2 SFDVKD. This CDR3 is built from 14 residues. J lost 5 bases, V lost 5 bases, and 4 bases had no gene match. As DNA, the CDR3 is TGTGCCACCAGTGTCGCAGGGGGTACCGGGGAGCTGTTTTTT. Its protein product is CATSVAGGTGELFF.

The genes are TRBV9 and TRBJ2-1; 7 nucleotides line up with TRBD1. Trimming removed 4 bases from V and 1 base from J; junction bases left unmatched: 5. Germline V gene sequence: CDR1 SGDLS, CDR2 YYNGEE. This CDR3 spans 15 amino acids. CDR3 amino acids: CASSRGTVSYNEQFF. CDR3 DNA sequence: TGTGCCAGCAGCCGTGGGACAGTATCCTACAATGAGCAGTTCTTC.

This clone has more than one count but fewer than ten. The chain recombines TRBV7-2 with TRBJ1-2, with TRBD1 identical over 8 bases. This CDR3 is built from 16 residues. With 5 bases clipped from V and 0 bases from J, the junction kept 8 bases outside the gene matches. Germline-derived CDR1 and CDR2 are SGHTA and FQGNSA. CDR3 DNA: TGTGCCAGCAGCCCCGAACCGGGACAGGCTAACTATGGCTACACCTTC. Its protein is CASSPEPGQANYGYTF.

The rearrangement links TRBV11-3 to TRBJ2-2; 10 positions agree with TRBD2. Germline CDR1 and CDR2: SGHNT and YENEEA. The CDR3 extends over 17 amino acids. The trim removed 2 bases at V and 0 bases at J, leaving 3 bases unmatched. The CDR3 loop reads CASSLLSGRPNTGELFF. The DNA of the CDR3 is TGTGCCAGCAGCTTACTTAGCGGGAGGCCGAACACCGGGGAGCTGTTTTTT.

V usage is TRBV7-2 and J usage is TRBJ2-2; 8 bases line up with TRBD2. There are 15 residues in the CDR3. After removal of 7 bases from V and 1 base from J, the junction contained 5 bases not matched to a gene. Germline CDR1 is SGHTA and CDR2 is FQGNSA. For the CDR3, the DNA is TGTGCCAGCAAACCCGGGAGGGTGAACACCGGGGAGCTGTTTTTT. Its translation: CASKPGRVNTGELFF.

The chain recombines TRBV27 with TRBJ2-3; 11 bases map to TRBD2. Germline assignment: CDR1 MNHEY and CDR2 SMNVEV (reference sequence). Trimming removed 5 bases from V and 0 bases from J; junction bases left unmatched: 4. The CDR3 contains 16 residues. CDR3 in amino acids: CASSPTSGGSTDTQYF. CDR3 nucleotides: TGTGCCAGCAGTCCAACTAGCGGGGGAAGCACAGATACGCAGTATTTT.

The sample holds a few counts of this clone. J is TRBJ1-5 and V is TRBV27; TRBD1 agrees at 12 bases. This CDR3 contains 15 residues. The V gene end was trimmed by 5 bases and the J gene end by 3 bases; junction bases not matched to a gene: 2. Germline lookup yields CDR1 MNHEY and CDR2 SMNVEV (reference sequence). The CDR3 DNA is TGTGCCAGCAGTGGGGACAGGGGGCCCAATCAGCCCCAGCATTTT. This codes for CASSGDRGPNQPQHF.

The count of this clone is one. This chain uses TRBV9 with TRBJ1-1; 11 bases are shared with TRBD1. Germline assignment: CDR1 SGDLS and CDR2 YYNGEE. Trimming removed 2 bases from V and 5 bases from J; junction bases left unmatched: 2. The CDR3 length is 14 residues. CDR3 amino acids: CASSVGTGGTEAFF. The DNA of the CDR3 is TGTGCCAGCAGCGTGGGGACAGGGGGGACTGAAGCTTTCTTT.

The chain is built from TRBV11-2 and TRBJ1-2, with a possible D match to TRBD1 (5 bases). With 1 base removed from V and 3 bases from J, the gap between germline ends came to 9 bases. The CDR3 contains 14 residues. Germline V gives CDR1 SGHAT, CDR2 FQNNGV. The CDR3 sequence is CASSLGGTDYGYTF. CDR3 nucleotide sequence: TGTGCCAGCAGCTTAGGGGGCACGGACTATGGCTACACCTTC.

This chain uses TRBV3-1 (or the pseudogene TRBV3-2) with TRBJ1-3, with D maybe TRBD1 (5 bases). V was shortened by 5 bases and J by 0 bases, with 14 bases between the two germline ends. CDR3 length: 16 amino acids. CDR1 LGHDT and CDR2 YNNKEL come from the germline V gene (reference sequence). CDR3: CASSILDRNSGNTIYF. In DNA, the CDR3 is TGTGCCAGCAGCATACTCGACAGAAACTCTGGAAACACCATATATTTT.

The chain is built from TRBV9 and TRBJ1-3; D possibly corresponds to TRBD1 (6 bases). The CDR3 length is 16 residues. Germline V gives CDR1 SGDLS, CDR2 YYNGEE. The V and J ends lost 3 bases and 4 bases respectively, with 17 bases between them. CDR3 DNA: TGTGCCAGCAGCGCCTACTCCGGGACAAGCGGAAACACCATATATTTT. As protein: CASSAYSGTSGNTIYF.

The chain joins TRBV19 to TRBJ2-2; D not resolved. V was trimmed by 2 bases and J by 1 base, leaving 14 bases between them. The CDR3 length is 17 residues. Per germline, CDR1 LNHDA and CDR2 SQIVND (reference sequence). This chain's CDR3 is CASSIIGFLGNTGELFF. CDR3 sequence (DNA): TGTGCCAGTAGTATAATCGGGTTTCTAGGGAACACCGGGGAGCTGTTTTTT. Drawing the rest from reference TRBV19 and TRBJ2-2, the complete variable domain is DGGITQSPKYLFRKEGQNVTLSCEQNLNHDAMYWYRQDPGQGLRLIYYSQIVNDFQKGDIAEGYSVSREKKESFPLTVTSAQKNPTAFYLCASSIIGFLGNTGELFFGEGSRLTVL.

The chain recombines TRBV6-5 with TRBJ1-2; 7 bases agree with TRBD1. Germline assignment: CDR1 MNHEY and CDR2 SVGAGI. V trimming: 2 bases; J trimming: 4 bases; junction bases outside the gene matches: 7. The CDR3 runs to 15 residues. The CDR3 DNA is TGTGCCAGCAGTTACAGACAGGGACGGCCCTATGGCTACACCTTC. This sequence encodes CASSYRQGRPYGYTF.

V gene TRBV10-3 combines with J gene TRBJ2-6; D not resolved. Deletions cut 5 bases from V and 4 bases from J, with 6 bases between. Germline loops: CDR1 ENHRY, CDR2 SYGVKD. CDR3 size: 13 residues. CDR3 bases: TGTGCCATCAGTATTGCGGGGGCCAACGTCCTGACTTTC. Protein product: CAISIAGANVLTF.

The rearrangement uses TRBV10-2 and TRBJ1-4, with TRBD1 as a possible D gene (6 bases). The germline V and J ends were trimmed by 6 bases and 4 bases, with 12 bases remaining between them. CDR3 length: 14 amino acids. The V gene's germline CDR1 is WSHSY and CDR2 SAAADI. The CDR3 sequence: CASSFTGNNEKLFF. The CDR3, as DNA: TGCGCCAGCAGCTTTACAGGGAATAATGAAAAACTGTTTTTT.

The gene calls are TRBV7-9 and TRBJ1-2, with TRBD1 identical over 7 bases. This CDR3 region has 13 residues. From germline, CDR1 is SEHNR and CDR2 FQNEAQ (reference sequence). With 5 bases clipped from V and 5 bases from J, the junction kept 5 bases outside the gene matches. CDR3 in DNA: TGTGCCAGCAGCCCACAGGGGCCGTATGGCTACACCTTC. It yields the protein CASSPQGPYGYTF.

V gene TRBV18 combines with J gene TRBJ1-1; TRBD1 aligns across 8 bases. The CDR3 contains 15 residues. Germline V lookup: CDR1 KGHSH, CDR2 LQKENI. J lost 4 bases, V lost 6 bases, and 10 bases had no gene match. This chain's CDR3 is CASSTGGALSTEAFF. The CDR3 nucleotides are TGTGCCAGCTCCACAGGGGGGGCGTTAAGCACTGAAGCTTTCTTT.

The chain is built from TRBV9 and TRBJ2-2; TRBD2 matches at 8 bases. The CDR3 totals 15 residues. Germline lookup yields CDR1 SGDLS and CDR2 YYNGEE. The ends lost 0 bases at V and 5 bases at J; junction bases unmatched: 3. The CDR3 nucleotides read TGTGCCAGCAGCGTAGCGGGAGGGCCAACCGGGGAGCTGTTTTTT. It encodes CASSVAGGPTGELFF.

Remarks on this clone: The same CDR3 arises from other DNA sequences in this sample as well. V is TRBV5-4 and J is TRBJ2-7; TRBD1 is a possible D gene (6 bases). Trimming took 4 bases from V and 0 from J, leaving 8 bases between them. Germline V lookup: CDR1 SGHNT, CDR2 YYREEE (reference sequence). The CDR3 runs to 13 residues. CDR3 loop: CASSVTGSYEQYV. The DNA for the CDR3 is TGTGCCAGCAGCGTGACAGGCTCCTACGAGCAGTACGTC.

CDR3 coding DNA: TGTGCCAGCAGGGTTCAGGGGCCCACTGAAGCTTTCTTT. Residues: CASRVQGPTEAFF. This sequence joins TRBV6-5 and TRBJ1-1; weak D call: TRBD1 (6 bases). The V end was cut by 6 bases, the J end by 4 bases, with 12 bases between. Germline V lookup: CDR1 MNHEY, CDR2 SVGAGI. This CDR3 has 13 residues.

V gene TRBV4-3 combines with J gene TRBJ2-5, with TRBD2 matching 7 bases. The CDR3 is 15 amino acids. V dropped 1 base and J dropped 5; count of bases not matched to a gene: 7. In germline, CDR1 is LGHNA, CDR2 YSLEER. Written as DNA, the CDR3 is TGCGCCAGCAGCCAAGCCAATAGCGGGTTCGAGACCCAGTACTTC. Translated, it gives CASSQANSGFETQYF.

In this sample, this clone turned up a few times. V is TRBV2 and J is TRBJ1-1; 9 nucleotides match TRBD1. The germline V gene encodes CDR1 SNHLY and CDR2 FYNNEI. The CDR3 has 14 residues. V lost 1 base to trimming and J lost 6 bases; unmatched junction nucleotides: 3. For the CDR3, the DNA is TGTGCCAGCAGTGAAGGGGGACAGGGCGCTGAAGCTTTCTTT. Protein product: CASSEGGQGAEAFF.